These 15 T cell receptor beta chains originate from one sample sequenced in a study of blood T cell repertoires in COVID-19. This table comes from immunoSEQ multiplex PCR, and its TCRdb copy is limited to in-frame clones, with some not included. The sample carries around 250,000 clones, around four fifths recorded once. The specimen was peripheral blood. Receptors originate from an older man with acute or convalescent COVID-19.

This clone was counted a few times. The chain couples TRBV2 to TRBJ1-6; D gene unclear. Germline V gives CDR1 SNHLY, CDR2 FYNNEI. V was pared by 3 bases and J by 0 bases, with 6 bases between. The CDR3 loop spans 15 amino acids. The CDR3 region is CASSDASSYNSPLHF. As DNA, the CDR3 is TGTGCCAGCAGTGATGCGAGCTCCTATAATTCACCCCTCCACTTT.

This clone was seen only a few times. The rearrangement links TRBV7-3 to TRBJ2-1; possibly TRBD2 for D (5 bases). Trimming took off 2 bases at V and 10 bases at J, with 9 bases between the two ends. Germline CDR1 reads SGHTA; CDR2 reads FQGTGA. The length of the CDR3 is 12 residues. This CDR3 reads CASSLPTGEQFF. CDR3 DNA: TGTGCCAGCAGCTTACCCACGGGGGAGCAGTTCTTC. Full variable domain (outside the CDR3, taken from reference TRBV7-3 and TRBJ2-1): GAGVSQTPSNKVTEKGKYVELRCDPISGHTALYWYRQSLGQGPEFLIYFQGTGAADDSGLPNDRFFAVRPEGSVSTLKIQRTERGDSAVYLCASSLPTGEQFFGPGTRLTVL.

CDR3 protein: CASSPIGTSGRSETQYF. As DNA, the CDR3 is TGTGCCAGCTCACCTATCGGGACTAGCGGGAGATCCGAGACCCAGTACTTC. The chain joins TRBV18 to TRBJ2-5; 14 bases match TRBD2. The CDR3 covers 17 residues. Germline V gene data show CDR1 as KGHSH and CDR2 as LQKENI. The junction had 8 bases not matched to a gene; V was cut back by 3 bases and J by 5 bases.

In its sample, this clone was seen once. The sample contains more than one DNA sequence encoding this CDR3. The rearrangement uses TRBV19 and TRBJ2-2; 13 nucleotides line up with TRBD2. This CDR3 has 14 residues. Germline V gives CDR1 LNHDA, CDR2 SQIVND (reference sequence). J lost 4 bases, V lost 11 bases, and 4 bases had no gene match. CDR3: CASRTSGGTGELFF. CDR3 nucleotide sequence: TGTGCCTCCAGGACTAGCGGGGGCACCGGGGAGCTGTTTTTT.

CDR3 protein: CAALTGTSDEQYF. Here the CDR3 DNA reads TGTGCCGCCCTCACAGGCACGTCGGACGAGCAGTACTTC. The chain uses TRBV2 and TRBJ2-7; D is perhaps TRBD1 (5 bases). Per germline, CDR1 SNHLY and CDR2 FYNNEI. The germline V and J ends were trimmed by 11 bases and 5 bases, with 19 bases remaining between them. This CDR3 contains 13 residues.

The chain links TRBV2 to TRBJ2-7; a weak D match, TRBD1 (7 bases). V was cut by 5 bases and J by 0 bases, with 11 bases left in between. Germline assignment: CDR1 SNHLY and CDR2 FYNNEI. The CDR3 is made up of 14 amino acids. CDR3 nucleotide sequence: TGTGCCAGCAGTAGACAGGGAGGCTCCTACGAGCAGTACTTC. This translates into CASSRQGGSYEQYF.

The V gene is TRBV29-1, the J gene TRBJ1-2; D gene ambiguous. V lost 7 bases, J lost 2 bases, and 8 bases lay in between. CDR3 length equals 11 residues. CDR1 is SQVTM, CDR2 ANQGSEA, per germline. The CDR3 loop reads CSGGENYGYTF. The CDR3 bases are TGCAGCGGCGGGGAGAACTATGGCTACACCTTC. Complete variable domain (other parts from reference TRBV29-1 and TRBJ1-2): SAVISQKPSRDICQRGTSLTIQCQVDSQVTMMFWYRQQPGQSLTLIATANQGSEATYESGFVIDKFPISRPNLTFSTLTVSNMSPEDSSIYLCSGGENYGYTFGSGTRLTVV.

The gene calls are TRBV11-3 and TRBJ2-5; D possibly corresponds to TRBD2 (5 bases). CDR1 and CDR2 (germline): SGHNT, YENEEA. The ends were cut back, 5 bases at V and 5 bases at J, with 12 bases in the middle. This CDR3 comprises 13 residues. CDR3 amino acids: CASSVGRGETQYF. The DNA of the CDR3 is TGTGCCAGCAGCGTTGGGAGAGGGGAGACCCAGTACTTC.

The chain has TRBV5-6 and TRBJ1-4; TRBD1 might be the D (6 bases). The length of the CDR3 is 18 residues. The ends were cut back, 3 bases at V and 2 bases at J, with 20 bases in the middle. Germline V gene sequence: CDR1 SGHDT, CDR2 YYEEEE. Here the CDR3 reads CASSWGVSPGVTNEKLFF. DNA of the CDR3: TGTGCCAGCAGCTGGGGAGTTAGCCCAGGGGTCACTAATGAAAAACTGTTTTTT.

The chain is built from TRBV11-2 and TRBJ2-7; 7 bases match TRBD2. Germline V gives CDR1 SGHAT, CDR2 FQNNGV. Trimming cost V 2 bases and J 3 bases; bases outside gene matches: 7. The CDR3 is made up of 15 amino acids. The CDR3 spells CASSLMGGDFYEQYF. The CDR3 DNA reads TGTGCCAGCAGCTTAATGGGAGGGGATTTCTACGAGCAGTACTTC.

The chain recombines TRBV5-5 with TRBJ2-1, with 11 nucleotides matching TRBD2. The V gene's germline CDR1 is SGHKS and CDR2 YYEKEE (reference sequence). The CDR3 runs to 16 residues. Trimming at V came to 0 bases and at J to 10 bases, leaving 9 bases not matched to a gene. CDR3 sequence reads: CASSLVPSGRIGEQFF. In nucleotides, the CDR3 is TGTGCCAGCAGCTTGGTTCCTAGCGGGAGGATTGGCGAGCAGTTCTTC.

The V gene is TRBV7-3, the J gene TRBJ2-3, with 9 bases identical to TRBD2. The ends lost 2 bases at V and 2 bases at J; junction bases unmatched: 5. Germline V gene lookup returns CDR1 SGHTA and CDR2 FQGTGA. There are 16 residues in the CDR3. CDR3 protein: CASSLDAGGYTDTQYF. The CDR3 bases are TGTGCCAGCAGCTTAGATGCGGGAGGGTACACAGATACGCAGTATTTT.

CDR3 coding DNA: TGCGCCAGCAGCTTGGAGACTAGCGCCGGGGAGCTGTTTTTT. Its protein is CASSLETSAGELFF. The genes are TRBV5-1 and TRBJ2-2, with 8 bases fitting TRBD2. Per the germline V gene, CDR1 is SGHRS and CDR2 is YFSETQ. The CDR3 spans 14 residues. V gave up 0 bases and J gave up 6 bases; unmatched junction bases: 1. Based on the CDR3 plus reference TRBV5-1 and TRBJ2-2, the full variable domain is KAGVTQTPRYLIKTRGQQVTLSCSPISGHRSVSWYQQTPGQGLQFLFEYFSETQRNKGNFPGRFSGRQFSNSRSEMNVSTLELGDSALYLCASSLETSAGELFFGEGSRLTVL.

The V and J genes are TRBV2 and TRBJ2-3; D may be TRBD1 (5 bases). This CDR3 comprises 14 residues. Looked up from germline, CDR1 is SNHLY and CDR2 is FYNNEI. V lost 5 bases, J lost 1 base, and 10 bases lay in between. The CDR3: CASSTGWGTDTQYF. As DNA, the CDR3 is TGTGCCAGCAGTACAGGATGGGGCACAGATACGCAGTATTTT.

V is TRBV2 and J is TRBJ1-6; 10 nucleotides align to TRBD1. Trimming took 1 base from V and 11 from J; bases not matched to a gene: 5. The CDR3 runs to 15 residues. Per the germline V gene, CDR1 is SNHLY and CDR2 is FYNNEI. DNA for the CDR3: TGTGCCAGCAGTGAAGTGGGACAGGGGAGGGCACCCCTCCACTTT. Amino acid sequence: CASSEVGQGRAPLHF.